Following are 21 T cell receptor beta chains from one sample sequenced in a study of shared clonotypes between healthy human individuals. Only in-frame clones appear in the TCRdb table, and some are missing; sequencing was by immunoSEQ multiplex PCR. The sample yields hundreds of thousands of clones, 55% to 85% seen once. Sample: memory CD4+ T cells sorted from blood. Specified subset: CD45RA-negative fraction. These receptors all come from a woman under 40 in good health.

This clone was counted between two and nine times. V usage is TRBV7-8 and J usage is TRBJ1-3; D ambiguous. The CDR3 loop spans 15 amino acids. Germline assignment: CDR1 SGHVS and CDR2 FQNEAQ. Trimming removed 1 base at V and 1 base at J, with 8 bases between. The CDR3 loop reads CASSLGHESGNTIYF. As DNA, the CDR3 is TGTGCCAGCAGCTTAGGTCACGAGTCTGGAAACACCATATATTTT.

This clone has just a few counts. J is TRBJ1-5 and V is TRBV28; D call uncertain. Germline V CDR1 and CDR2: MDHEN, SYDVKM. This CDR3 is built from 13 residues. Trimming took 6 bases from V and 3 from J, leaving 9 bases between them. The CDR3 DNA reads TGTGCCAGCAGGTTCCGGGTCAATCAGCCCCAGCATTTT. Its translation: CASRFRVNQPQHF.

The chain carries TRBV6-1 and TRBJ1-1; D not resolved. The CDR3 runs to 14 residues. The germline gives CDR1 MNHNS, CDR2 SASEGT. The V end was cut by 4 bases, the J end by 5 bases, with 14 bases between. The CDR3 loop is CASSVTAGWTEAFF. The CDR3 nucleotides read TGTGCCAGCAGTGTGACGGCGGGGTGGACTGAAGCTTTCTTT.

The CDR3 DNA reads as TGTGCCAGCAGCCCTAGACAGGGAGTGGGCGGGGAGCTGTTTTTT. Translating gives CASSPRQGVGGELFF. The V gene is TRBV5-4, the J gene TRBJ2-2; 7 positions agree with TRBD1. V lost 4 bases, J lost 7 bases, and 10 bases stayed unmatched. Germline-derived CDR1 and CDR2 are SGHNT and YYREEE (reference sequence). The CDR3 is 15 residues long.

The chain links TRBV9 to TRBJ1-2; D is undetermined. Germline assignment: CDR1 SGDLS and CDR2 YYNGEE. V lost 0 bases to trimming and J lost 0 bases, with 3 bases between them. The CDR3 covers 13 residues. CDR3 nucleotides: TGTGCCAGCAGCGTAGATCCTAACTATGGCTACACCTTC. Translation gives CASSVDPNYGYTF.

The chain uses TRBV19 and TRBJ2-3, with 10 bases matching TRBD1. The ends lost 6 bases at V and 7 bases at J; junction bases unmatched: 7. The CDR3 is made up of 14 amino acids. Per the germline V gene, CDR1 is LNHDA and CDR2 is SQIVND (reference sequence). The CDR3 bases are TGTGCCAGTAGGGAAGACAGGGGGCCACATACGCAGTATTTT. Translating gives CASREDRGPHTQYF.

This clone occurred a few times. The chain carries TRBV19 and TRBJ1-1; no clear D. Germline assignment: CDR1 LNHDA and CDR2 SQIVND (reference sequence). This CDR3 is built from 14 residues. Trimming shortened V by 6 bases and J by 1 base, and 12 bases separated the two germline ends. The CDR3 DNA sequence: TGTGCCAGTAGCCATTGGCCCGAGAACACTGAAGCTTTCTTT. Translated, it gives CASSHWPENTEAFF.

The V gene is TRBV27, the J gene TRBJ2-7, with D possibly being TRBD2 (5 bases). Germline CDR1 and CDR2: MNHEY and SMNVEV (reference sequence). V dropped 5 bases and J dropped 1 base, with 9 bases sitting between them. The CDR3 covers 13 residues. This CDR3 is CASSTERSYEQYF. CDR3 DNA sequence: TGTGCCAGCAGTACCGAGCGGTCCTACGAGCAGTACTTC.

Note on this clone: A much more abundant neighbour one base away suggests this may be a read error. The same CDR3 is also encoded by other DNA sequences in this sample. The chain employs TRBV7-6 and TRBJ2-1; D uncertain. Trimming left V 1 base short and J 6 bases short, with 4 bases between. Germline lookup yields CDR1 SGHVS and CDR2 FNYEAQ. The length of the CDR3 is 12 residues. The CDR3 here is CASSLVGNEQFF. DNA for the CDR3: TGTGCCAGCAGCTTAGTAGGCAATGAGCAGTTCTTC.

The rearrangement uses TRBV11-3 and TRBJ2-1; the D gene is possibly TRBD2 (6 bases). Germline CDR1 SGHNT, CDR2 YENEEA. The CDR3 runs to 16 residues. Trimming left V 1 base short and J 6 bases short, with 16 bases between. CDR3 DNA sequence: TGTGCCAGCAGCTTAGGGGGAGGCCGTTCTTCCAATGAGCAGTTCTTC. Translation gives CASSLGGGRSSNEQFF.

The chain carries TRBV29-1 and TRBJ2-2; 7 bases match TRBD1. CDR1 and CDR2 (germline): SQVTM, ANQGSEA. This CDR3 has 14 residues. J gave up 5 bases and V 4 bases, and 7 bases lay outside the gene matches. CDR3 protein: CSVGQGIPTGELFF. CDR3 in DNA: TGCAGCGTTGGACAGGGAATTCCGACCGGGGAGCTGTTTTTT.

The V and J genes are TRBV6-6 and TRBJ2-3; 9 bases map to TRBD1. The germline V gene has CDR1 MNHNY and CDR2 SVGAGI (reference sequence). With 5 bases clipped from V and 4 bases from J, the junction kept 7 bases outside the gene matches. This CDR3 comprises 15 residues. The DNA of the CDR3 is TGTGCCAGCAGTGAGAACACAGGGGGCGCAGATACGCAGTATTTT. Encoded protein: CASSENTGGADTQYF.

The chain is built from TRBV6-5 and TRBJ1-4; no reliable D call. The CDR3 loop spans 16 amino acids. V shed 0 bases and J shed 0 bases, with 8 bases lying between them. The V gene's germline CDR1 is MNHEY and CDR2 SVGAGI. The CDR3 DNA sequence: TGTGCCAGCAGTTACTCGTTTGCGGCAACTAATGAAAAACTGTTTTTT. Amino acid sequence: CASSYSFAATNEKLFF.

The V gene is TRBV4-2, the J gene TRBJ1-4, with 8 nucleotides matching TRBD1. The germline gives CDR1 LGHNA, CDR2 YNFKEQ. With V trimmed by 3 bases and J by 7 bases, 10 bases remained unmatched. The CDR3 has 16 residues. The CDR3 DNA follows: TGTGCCAGCAGCCACCAGGGGGCAGGGGAGAGTGAAAAACTGTTTTTT. The encoded protein is CASSHQGAGESEKLFF.

This chain uses TRBV30 with TRBJ1-1; D is undetermined. This CDR3 region has 13 residues. Germline V gene sequence: CDR1 GTSNPN, CDR2 SVGIG (reference sequence). V lost 3 bases, J lost 0 bases, and 8 bases lay in between. DNA of the CDR3: TGTGCCTGGAGATTTCTGCTGAACACTGAAGCTTTCTTT. The encoded protein is CAWRFLLNTEAFF. Together with reference TRBV30 and TRBJ1-1, the CDR3 gives the full variable domain: SQTIHQWPATLVQPVGSPLSLECTVEGTSNPNLYWYRQAAGRGLQLLFYSVGIGQISSEVPQNLSASRPQDRQFILSSKKLLLSDSGFYLCAWRFLLNTEAFFGQGTRLTVV.

V usage is TRBV25-1 and J usage is TRBJ2-2; 8 nucleotides line up with TRBD1. The V gene's germline CDR1 is MGHDK and CDR2 SYGVNS. There are 15 residues in the CDR3. Trimming at V came to 5 bases and at J to 4 bases, leaving 6 bases not matched to a gene. CDR3 sequence reads: CASSPTGGGTGELFF. The CDR3 DNA sequence: TGTGCCAGCAGTCCAACAGGGGGAGGCACCGGGGAGCTGTTTTTT. The full variable domain, in which reference TRBV25-1 and TRBJ2-2 provide the parts outside the CDR3, is EADIYQTPRYLVIGTGKKITLECSQTMGHDKMYWYQQDPGMELHLIHYSYGVNSTEKGDLSSESTVSRIRTEHFPLTLESARPSHTSQYLCASSPTGGGTGELFFGEGSRLTVL.

The chain carries TRBV11-3 and TRBJ2-7; 7 bases are a match to TRBD2. This CDR3 region has 13 residues. Germline V CDR1 and CDR2: SGHNT, YENEEA. V dropped 2 bases and J dropped 6; count of bases not matched to a gene: 4. In DNA form, the CDR3 reads TGTGCCAGCAGCTTAAGAAGGACTAGCGAGCAGTACTTC. Protein: CASSLRRTSEQYF.

This clone has only a few counts. V gene TRBV6-4 combines with J gene TRBJ2-4, with 8 bases lining up with TRBD2. J lost 4 bases, V lost 8 bases, and 4 bases had no gene match. Germline assignment: CDR1 MRHNA and CDR2 SNTAGT. The CDR3 has 13 residues. The CDR3 DNA is TGTGCCAGCCAGCGGGAGAGGAAAAACATTCAGTACTTC. It codes for CASQRERKNIQYF.

The genes are TRBV7-9 and TRBJ2-1; 8 bases match TRBD1. With V trimmed by 5 bases and J by 12 bases, 3 bases remained unmatched. The germline gives CDR1 SEHNR, CDR2 FQNEAQ (reference sequence). The CDR3 totals 11 residues. CDR3 loop: CASSPGTGQFF. CDR3 nucleotides: TGTGCCAGCAGCCCCGGGACAGGGCAGTTCTTC.

The chain joins TRBV28 to TRBJ2-2; TRBD1 matches at 9 bases. Germline V gene sequence: CDR1 MDHEN, CDR2 SYDVKM. Losses at the gene ends were 3 bases for V and 6 bases for J; bases not matched to a gene: 8. The CDR3 is 16 residues long. Here the CDR3 reads CASSFPVQGAAGELFF. The CDR3 coding sequence is TGTGCCAGCAGTTTCCCAGTACAGGGGGCGGCCGGGGAGCTGTTTTTT.

This chain joins TRBV19 and TRBJ2-1; 7 positions agree with TRBD2. In germline, CDR1 is LNHDA, CDR2 SQIVND (reference sequence). After removal of 0 bases from V and 8 bases from J, the junction contained 7 bases not matched to a gene. The CDR3 loop spans 15 amino acids. The CDR3 bases are TGTGCCAGTAGTATAGACCTGACTAGCATCGATGAGCAGTTCTTC. Amino acid sequence: CASSIDLTSIDEQFF.